These 10 T cell receptor beta chains share one sample of origin, sequenced in a study of PD-L1 blockade in urothelial cancer. Profiled with immunoSEQ multiplex PCR; TCRdb holds only in-frame clones, not every one. This sample has about 43,000 clones, with approximately 80% found just once. Time point described: pretreatment peripheral blood. The starting material was PBMCs, obtained around atezolizumab (anti-PD-L1) treatment. The receptors come from a man aged 55 to 70 with urothelial cancer.

The rearrangement uses TRBV2 and TRBJ1-6; possible D gene TRBD1, 6 bases. CDR3 size: 13 residues. Trimming took 4 bases from V and 12 from J, leaving 13 bases between them. The germline V gene has CDR1 SNHLY and CDR2 FYNNEI. CDR3 DNA: TGTGCCAGCAGTGCACAGGGTATCGGACCCCTCCACTTT. It specifies CASSAQGIGPLHF.

The chain joins TRBV4-2 to TRBJ2-1; 11 bases map to TRBD1. This CDR3 has 16 amino acids. Germline CDR1 and CDR2: LGHNA and YNFKEQ. J gave up 6 bases and V 1 base, and 5 bases lay outside the gene matches. CDR3 sequence: CASSQAGTGGINEQFF. The CDR3 DNA reads as TGTGCCAGCAGCCAAGCCGGGACAGGGGGTATCAATGAGCAGTTCTTC.

This chain connects TRBV27 to TRBJ1-1; D ambiguous. CDR1 and CDR2 (germline): MNHEY, SMNVEV (reference sequence). The ends were cut back, 2 bases at V and 6 bases at J, with 10 bases in the middle. CDR3 length: 13 amino acids. The CDR3 loop reads CASSLTRLAEAFF. DNA for the CDR3: TGTGCCAGCAGTTTAACCAGACTCGCTGAAGCTTTCTTT.

V and J are TRBV19 and TRBJ2-1; 9 bases are shared with TRBD2. From germline, CDR1 is LNHDA and CDR2 SQIVND (reference sequence). The CDR3 has 16 residues. V was pared by 4 bases and J by 2 bases, with 6 bases of the junction left unmatched. CDR3 loop: CASSKPLAGAYNEQFF. Written as DNA, the CDR3 is TGTGCCAGTAGTAAACCTTTAGCGGGAGCCTACAATGAGCAGTTCTTC.

The rearrangement uses TRBV7-9 and TRBJ2-1, with 11 bases fitting TRBD1. Trimming removed 5 bases from V and 5 bases from J; junction bases left unmatched: 8. The CDR3 contains 16 residues. The V gene's germline CDR1 is SEHNR and CDR2 FQNEAQ (reference sequence). This CDR3 reads CASSDTGTGGNNEQFF. As DNA, the CDR3 is TGTGCCAGCAGCGATACCGGGACAGGGGGAAACAATGAGCAGTTCTTC.

The gene calls are TRBV5-1 and TRBJ1-1, with unresolved D. The CDR3 loop spans 17 amino acids. The germline V gene has CDR1 SGHRS and CDR2 YFSETQ. Trimming took 3 bases from V and 0 from J, leaving 18 bases between them. For the CDR3, the DNA is TGCGCCAGCAGCTGGGCTTTGAATGGCGCGATGAACACTGAAGCTTTCTTT. Its translation: CASSWALNGAMNTEAFF.

This chain links TRBV2 with TRBJ2-1; D gene ambiguous. The germline CDR1 and CDR2 sequences are SNHLY and FYNNEI. CDR3 length: 11 amino acids. Trimming stripped 6 bases from V and 7 bases from J, with 7 bases between. CDR3 sequence: CASSAVNEQFF. As DNA, the CDR3 is TGTGCCAGCAGCGCAGTAAATGAGCAGTTCTTC.

Written as DNA, the CDR3 is TGTGCCAGCAGTTTAACTAGCGGGGGCTACAATGAGCAGTTCTTC. Residues: CASSLTSGGYNEQFF. This chain joins TRBV28 and TRBJ2-1; 11 bases agree with TRBD2. The ends lost 2 bases at V and 3 bases at J; junction bases unmatched: 0. Germline lookup yields CDR1 MDHEN and CDR2 SYDVKM. The CDR3 runs to 15 residues.

This clone has more than one count but fewer than ten. The J gene is TRBJ2-7, the V gene TRBV7-2, with TRBD1 matching 8 bases. Germline lookup yields CDR1 SGHTA and CDR2 FQGNSA. The CDR3 extends over 15 amino acids. Germline trimming cut 5 bases from V and 3 bases from J; bases unmatched to any gene: 9. The CDR3 loop is CASSGGTGGFYEQYF. DNA of the CDR3: TGTGCCAGCAGCGGCGGTACAGGGGGGTTCTACGAGCAGTACTTC.

V is TRBV4-2 and J is TRBJ2-5, with TRBD2 identical over 10 bases. V dropped 0 bases and J dropped 5; count of bases not matched to a gene: 12. CDR3 length equals 18 residues. Germline V gives CDR1 LGHNA, CDR2 YNFKEQ. DNA for the CDR3: TGTGCCAGCAGCCAAGAGAGGGAAGCGGGAGGGCCGTGGGAGACCCAGTACTTC. This translates into CASSQEREAGGPWETQYF.